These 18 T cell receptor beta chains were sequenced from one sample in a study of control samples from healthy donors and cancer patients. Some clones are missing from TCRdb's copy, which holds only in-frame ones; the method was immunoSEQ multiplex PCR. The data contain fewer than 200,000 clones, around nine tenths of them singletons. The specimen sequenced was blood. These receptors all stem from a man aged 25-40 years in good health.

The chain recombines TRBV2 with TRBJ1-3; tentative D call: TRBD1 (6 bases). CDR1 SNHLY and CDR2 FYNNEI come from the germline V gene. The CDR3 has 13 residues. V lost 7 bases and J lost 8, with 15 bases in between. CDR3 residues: CASTYRARDTIYF. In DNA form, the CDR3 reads TGTGCCAGCACCTACAGGGCTCGAGACACCATATATTTT.

The CDR3 sequence is CASSPGTGGEQYF. The DNA of the CDR3 is TGTGCCAGCAGCCCCGGGACAGGGGGGGAGCAGTACTTC. This chain connects TRBV5-4 to TRBJ2-7; the match to TRBD1 covers 11 bases. V lost 4 bases, J lost 7 bases, and 4 bases stayed unmatched. This CDR3 has 13 amino acids. From germline, CDR1 is SGHNT and CDR2 YYREEE (reference sequence).

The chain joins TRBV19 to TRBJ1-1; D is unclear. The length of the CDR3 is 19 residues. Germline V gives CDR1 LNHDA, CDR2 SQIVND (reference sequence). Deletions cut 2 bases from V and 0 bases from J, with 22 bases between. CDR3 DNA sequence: TGTGCCAGTAGTATACTAGGAGGGCTACAATACTACATGAACACTGAAGCTTTCTTT. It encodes CASSILGGLQYYMNTEAFF.

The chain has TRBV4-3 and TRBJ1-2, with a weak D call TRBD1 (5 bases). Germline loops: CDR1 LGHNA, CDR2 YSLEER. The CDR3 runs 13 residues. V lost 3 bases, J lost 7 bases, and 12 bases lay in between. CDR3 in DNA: TGCGCCAGCAGCCAGGGAGGGGCAGCTGGCTACACCTTC. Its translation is CASSQGGAAGYTF.

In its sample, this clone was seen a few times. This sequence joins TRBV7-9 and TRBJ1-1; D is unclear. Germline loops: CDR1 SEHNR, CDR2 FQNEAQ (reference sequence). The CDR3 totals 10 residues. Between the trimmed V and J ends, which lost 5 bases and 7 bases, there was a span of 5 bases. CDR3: CASSQFEAFF. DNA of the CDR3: TGTGCCAGCAGCCAGTTTGAAGCTTTCTTT.

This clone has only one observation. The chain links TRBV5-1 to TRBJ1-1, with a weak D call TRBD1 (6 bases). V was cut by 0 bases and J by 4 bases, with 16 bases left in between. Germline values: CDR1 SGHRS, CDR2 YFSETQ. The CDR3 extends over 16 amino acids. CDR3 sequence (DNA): TGCGCCAGCAGCTTGGTCACAGGGAAGGGAGTCACTGAAGCTTTCTTT. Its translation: CASSLVTGKGVTEAFF.

CDR3 sequence: CASSLAQDFTDTQYF. The CDR3 DNA reads TGTGCCAGCAGCTTAGCCCAGGACTTCACAGATACGCAGTATTTT. The chain has TRBV7-6 and TRBJ2-3, with D possibly being TRBD2 (5 bases). Per the germline V gene, CDR1 is SGHVS and CDR2 is FNYEAQ. The CDR3 runs to 15 residues. V shed 0 bases and J shed 2 bases, with 9 bases lying between them.

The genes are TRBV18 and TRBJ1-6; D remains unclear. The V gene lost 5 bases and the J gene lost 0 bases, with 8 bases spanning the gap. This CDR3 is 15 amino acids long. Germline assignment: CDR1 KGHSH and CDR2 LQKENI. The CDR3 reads CASSDEDSYNSPLHF. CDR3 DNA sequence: TGTGCCAGCTCAGACGAAGACTCCTATAATTCACCCCTCCACTTT. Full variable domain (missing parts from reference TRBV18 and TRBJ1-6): NAGVMQNPRHLVRRRGQEARLRCSPMKGHSHVYWYRQLPEEGLKFMVYLQKENIIDESGMPKERFSAEFPKEGPSILRIQQVVRGDSAAYFCASSDEDSYNSPLHFGNGTRLTVT.

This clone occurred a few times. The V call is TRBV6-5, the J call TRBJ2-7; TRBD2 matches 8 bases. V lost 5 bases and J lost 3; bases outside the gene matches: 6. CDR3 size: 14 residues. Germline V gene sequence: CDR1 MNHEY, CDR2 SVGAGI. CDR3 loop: CASSQGLVDYEQYF. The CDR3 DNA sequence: TGTGCCAGCAGTCAGGGACTAGTAGACTACGAGCAGTACTTC.

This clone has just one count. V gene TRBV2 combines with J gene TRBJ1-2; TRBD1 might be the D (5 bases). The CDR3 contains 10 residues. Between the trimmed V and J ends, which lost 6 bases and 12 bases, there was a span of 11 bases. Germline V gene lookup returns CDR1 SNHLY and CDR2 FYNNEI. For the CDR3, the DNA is TGTGCCAGCAGGGACATGACACACACCTTC. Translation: CASRDMTHTF.

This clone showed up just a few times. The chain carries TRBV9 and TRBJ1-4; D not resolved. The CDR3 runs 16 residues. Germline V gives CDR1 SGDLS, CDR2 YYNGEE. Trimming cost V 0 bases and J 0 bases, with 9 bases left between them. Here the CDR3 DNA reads TGTGCCAGCAGCGTAGGGATAAGTACAACTAATGAAAAACTGTTTTTT. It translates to CASSVGISTTNEKLFF.

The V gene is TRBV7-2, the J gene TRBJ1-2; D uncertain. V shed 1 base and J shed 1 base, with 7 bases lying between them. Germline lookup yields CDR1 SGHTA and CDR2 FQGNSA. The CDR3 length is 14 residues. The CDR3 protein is CASSLGRDNYGYTF. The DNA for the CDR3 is TGTGCCAGCAGCTTAGGTCGGGATAACTATGGCTACACCTTC.

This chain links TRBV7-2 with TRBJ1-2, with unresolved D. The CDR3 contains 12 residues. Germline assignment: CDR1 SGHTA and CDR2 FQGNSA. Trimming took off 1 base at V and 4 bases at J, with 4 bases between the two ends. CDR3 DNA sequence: TGTGCCAGCAGCTTAGGGTCCTATGGCTACACCTTC. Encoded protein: CASSLGSYGYTF.

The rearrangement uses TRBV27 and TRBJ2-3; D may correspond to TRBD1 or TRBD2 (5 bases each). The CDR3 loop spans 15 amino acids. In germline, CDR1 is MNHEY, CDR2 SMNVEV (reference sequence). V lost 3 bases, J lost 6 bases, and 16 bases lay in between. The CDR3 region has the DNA TGTGCCAGCAGTTTGGGTGGACAACTAGAGGATACGCAGTATTTT. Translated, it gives CASSLGGQLEDTQYF.

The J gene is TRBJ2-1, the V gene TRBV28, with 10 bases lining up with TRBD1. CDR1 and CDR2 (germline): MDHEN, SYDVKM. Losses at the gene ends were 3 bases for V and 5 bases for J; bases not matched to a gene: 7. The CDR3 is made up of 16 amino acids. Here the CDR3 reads CASSFSLGQGDNEQFF. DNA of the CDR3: TGTGCCAGCAGTTTTTCGCTAGGACAGGGGGACAATGAGCAGTTCTTC.

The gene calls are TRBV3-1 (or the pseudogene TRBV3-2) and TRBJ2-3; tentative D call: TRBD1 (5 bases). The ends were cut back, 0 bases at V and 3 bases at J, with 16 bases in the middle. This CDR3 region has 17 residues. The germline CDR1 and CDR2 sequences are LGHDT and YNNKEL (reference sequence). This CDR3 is CASSQDKGSGWTDTQYF. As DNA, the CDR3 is TGTGCCAGCAGCCAAGATAAGGGGTCAGGGTGGACAGATACGCAGTATTTT.

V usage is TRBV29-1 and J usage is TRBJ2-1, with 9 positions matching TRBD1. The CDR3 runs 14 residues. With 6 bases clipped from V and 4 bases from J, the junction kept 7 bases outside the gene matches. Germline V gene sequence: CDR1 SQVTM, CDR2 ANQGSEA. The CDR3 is CSVGGTGKYNEQFF. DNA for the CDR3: TGCAGCGTGGGGGGGACAGGGAAATACAATGAGCAGTTCTTC.

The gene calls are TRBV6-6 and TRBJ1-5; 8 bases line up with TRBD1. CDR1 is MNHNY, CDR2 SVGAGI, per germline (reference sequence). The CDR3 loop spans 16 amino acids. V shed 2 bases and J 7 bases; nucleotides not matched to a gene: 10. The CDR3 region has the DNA TGTGCCAGCAGTTACCCGGGGACAGGCGCCGGGCAGCCCCAGCATTTT. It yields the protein CASSYPGTGAGQPQHF.